This TCR beta chain emerged from a study of T-cell reconstitution after alpha-beta-depleted transplantation in children. The CDR3 length is 15 residues. CDR1 and CDR2 (germline): MNHNS, SASEGT. V lost 6 bases to trimming and J lost 1 base; unmatched junction nucleotides: 6. In this sample, this clonotype turned up many times. For TCRbeta, the library was prepared with unique molecular identifiers. Using its own MiXCR run on the PCR reads, TCRdb lists one record per CDR3 protein. Of roughly 170,000 distinct CDR3 sequences in the sample, about 6.4% were seen once. The TCR originated in a human donor who donated a stem cell graft to a child with Wiskott-Aldrich syndrome. This rearrangement joins TRBV6-1 to TRBJ2-5, with 9 bases matching TRBD2. Material: PBMCs from the stem cell graft donor, obtained from the stem cell graft. The DNA of the CDR3 is TGTGCCAGCAGCTTTAGCGGGAGCCGCCAAGAGACCCAGTACTTC. Translating gives CASSFSGSRQETQYF.